The 32 T cell receptor beta chains below were found in one sample sequenced in a study of CD8+ T cells in alopecia areata. cDNA reverse transcribed from extracted RNA served as the sequencing template. The repertoire was sequenced with immunoSEQ multiplex PCR; TCRdb's copy has only in-frame clones and lacks some. The record shows over 100,000 clones for this sample, with no singletons present. Sequencing input: lesional skin. The receptor source for this set is a C3H/HeJ mouse with alopecia areata. This strain has MHC haplotype H2-k.

This clone has only a few counts. Each gene name is a mouse one. The CDR3 end falls 4 residues outside the read, so it is completed with the germline J gene. The chain has TRBV13-3 and TRBJ2-4; tentative D call: TRBD1 (6 bases). V shed 5 bases and J shed 2 bases, with 15 bases lying between them. The CDR3 covers 15 residues. Looked up from germline, CDR1 is NNHDY and CDR2 is SYVADS. CDR3 amino acids: CASRGQGRNQNTLYF. The sequenced CDR3 bases are TGTGCCAGCAGGGGGCAGGGGAGGAATCAAAAC.

This clone was counted only a few times. The gene symbols are mouse symbols. The CDR3 end lies 4 residues beyond the end of the read and is filled in from the germline J gene. V usage is TRBV19 and J usage is TRBJ2-1; 10 bases agree with TRBD2. This CDR3 is built from 16 residues. Germline values: CDR1 FNHDT, CDR2 SITEND (reference sequence). CDR3 bases read: TGTGCCAGCAGCCTCCGACTGGGGGGAATGGGGGCT. Protein sequence: CASSLRLGGMGA. The complete CDR3 sequence is CASSLRLGGMGAEQFF.

This clone turned up a few times. The genes and germline here are from mouse. The CDR3 region is CASSGTGANYEQYF. Incomplete CDR3 DNA: TGTGCCAGCAGTGGCACAGGGGCCAACTAT. V and J are TRBV13-1 and TRBJ2-7, with TRBD1 identical over 7 bases. From the germline J gene comes the end of the CDR3, since the read stops 4 residues before it. The V segment lost 3 bases and the J segment 3 bases; nucleotides outside the gene matches: 6. The CDR3 consists of 14 residues. Germline loops: CDR1 NSHNY, CDR2 SYGAGN.

This clone was detected only a few times. The gene names given are mouse names. The CDR3 bases that were read are TGTGCCAGCAGTGATGCAAGGGGATCTCCTAGTCAAAAC. This sequence encodes CASSDARGSPSQN. From start to end, the CDR3 is CASSDARGSPSQNTLYF. The chain has TRBV13-3 and TRBJ2-4; TRBD1 is a possible D gene (5 bases). Read sequence stops 4 residues before the CDR3 end, and the germline J gene provides the missing end. Germline V lookup: CDR1 NNHDY, CDR2 SYVADS. V lost 0 bases to trimming and J lost 0 bases, with 14 bases between them. This CDR3 spans 17 amino acids.

As concerns this clone: Genes here carry mouse names. The read falls 4 residues short of the CDR3 end, and the missing part is taken from the germline J gene. The V gene is TRBV1, the J gene TRBJ2-1; D call uncertain. Germline CDR1 is NSQYPW and CDR2 is LRSPGD (reference sequence). CDR3 length: 14 amino acids. Incomplete CDR3 DNA: TGCACCTGCAGTGCAGACTCCGGGTTCGCT. Residues: CTCSADSGFA. The whole CDR3 sequence reads CTCSADSGFAEQFF.

This clone was observed many times. Gene names denote mouse genes. The CDR3 is cut off 4 residues early in the read; its end comes from the germline J gene. The V gene is TRBV13-3, the J gene TRBJ2-1; TRBD1 is a possible D gene (6 bases). Per the germline V gene, CDR1 is NNHDY and CDR2 is SYVADS. This CDR3 region has 16 residues. Trimming left V 1 base short and J 0 bases short, with 11 bases between. The sequenced part of the CDR3 DNA is TGTGCCAGCAGTGATTTCACAGGGAATAACTATGCT. Protein sequence: CASSDFTGNNYA. In full, the CDR3 reads CASSDFTGNNYAEQFF.

Details on this clone: Genes and germline are mouse. The read halts 4 residues ahead of the CDR3 end, with the missing end drawn from the germline J gene. The chain carries TRBV19 and TRBJ2-3; D might be TRBD1 (7 bases). The CDR3 consists of 14 residues. Trimming left V 6 bases short and J 0 bases short, with 11 bases between. The germline gives CDR1 FNHDT, CDR2 SITEND (reference sequence). This chain's CDR3 is CASNWDSSAETLYF. Incomplete CDR3 DNA: TGTGCCAGCAACTGGGACAGTAGTGCAGAA.

Concerning this clone: TCRdb and the translated DNA give different amino acids at residue 13; the protein presented here is the one translated from the DNA. Each gene name is a mouse one. The read ends 3 residues before the CDR3 terminus; that terminus is restored from the germline J gene. This chain uses TRBV13-2 with TRBJ1-6; D is ambiguous. TRBJ1-6 is sorted into the ORF group, with uncertain function. This CDR3 spans 16 amino acids. V was clipped by 0 bases and J by 0 bases, with 7 bases between them. Germline V gives CDR1 NNHNN, CDR2 SYGAGS (reference sequence). The CDR3 sequence is CASGDVHLSYNSPLYF. The part of the CDR3 DNA that was read is TGTGCCAGCGGTGATGTACATCTTTCCTATAATTCGCCC.

In its sample, this clone was seen many times. Gene names follow the mouse nomenclature. The read ends 4 residues before the CDR3 terminus; that terminus is restored from the germline J gene. This chain connects TRBV14 to TRBJ2-5; 11 positions agree with TRBD2. Germline V gene sequence: CDR1 SGHDT, CDR2 FRDEAV. This CDR3 region has 14 residues. The CDR3 bases that were read are TGTGCCAGCAGTCCGGGACTGGGGGAAGAC. As protein: CASSPGLGED. In full, the CDR3 reads CASSPGLGEDTQYF.

This clone was counted between two and nine times. Genes and germline are mouse. Coverage ceases 4 residues before the CDR3 finishes, and the germline J gene fills in the end. V usage is TRBV13-1 and J usage is TRBJ2-3; TRBD2 matches 8 bases. V shed 2 bases and J 0 bases; nucleotides not matched to a gene: 5. Germline loops: CDR1 NSHNY, CDR2 SYGAGN. The length of the CDR3 is 16 residues. The CDR3: CASSERLGFSAETLYF. Incomplete CDR3 DNA: TGTGCCAGCAGTGAGAGACTGGGGTTTAGTGCAGAA.

This clone was counted between two and nine times. Gene and germline names: mouse. The read ends 4 residues before the CDR3 terminus; that terminus is restored from the germline J gene. The rearrangement joins TRBV19 to TRBJ2-1; 12 bases are a match to TRBD2. This CDR3 spans 16 amino acids. Germline loops: CDR1 FNHDT, CDR2 SITEND (reference sequence). Trimming took 3 bases from V and 5 from J; bases not matched to a gene: 6. CDR3 in amino acids: CASSTGTGGMNAEQFF. The CDR3 DNA, read in part, is TGTGCCAGCAGTACCGGGACTGGGGGGATGAATGCT. Drawing the rest from reference TRBV19 and TRBJ2-1, the complete variable domain is GGIITQTPKFLIGQEGQKLTLKCQQNFNHDTMYWYRQDSGKGLRLIYYSITENDLQKGDLSEGYDASREKKSSFSLTVTSAQKNEMAVFLCASSTGTGGMNAEQFFGPGTRLTVL.

This clone occurred a few times. Genes here carry mouse names. The read falls 4 residues short of the CDR3 end, and the missing part is taken from the germline J gene. The rearrangement links TRBV1 to TRBJ2-2; D perhaps matches TRBD1 (6 bases). Germline CDR1 NSQYPW, CDR2 LRSPGD (reference sequence). The CDR3 is 14 amino acids. Trimming cost V 6 bases and J 4 bases, with 12 bases left between them. CDR3 DNA (partial): TGCACCTGCAGAGACGGAGGGGGCACCGGG. Translation gives CTCRDGGGTG. The whole CDR3 reads CTCRDGGGTGQLYF.

This clone was counted only a few times. Here the gene names and germline are mouse. Read data end 4 residues before the CDR3 end; the end is taken from the germline J gene. The chain carries TRBV1 and TRBJ2-7, with a possible D match to TRBD1 (6 bases). The ends were cut back, 4 bases at V and 3 bases at J, with 13 bases in the middle. This CDR3 spans 14 amino acids. Germline CDR1 is NSQYPW and CDR2 is LRSPGD (reference sequence). CDR3 DNA, as far as it was read: TGCACCTGCAGTGTGGCCGGGACAAACTAT. It yields the protein CTCSVAGTNY. In full, the CDR3 reads CTCSVAGTNYEQYF.

This clone was observed many times. Genes and germline come from the mouse. The CDR3 end is not reached by the read, which stops 4 residues before it; the germline J gene fills it in. J is TRBJ2-2 and V is TRBV13-3; the D gene is possibly TRBD1 (5 bases). This CDR3 contains 15 residues. Trimming left V 2 bases short and J 1 base short, with 9 bases between. CDR1 and CDR2 from the germline V gene are NNHDY and SYVADS. The sequenced part of the CDR3 DNA is TGTGCCAGCAGTGAGACAGCCTTAAACACCGGG. Translated, it gives CASSETALNTG. The CDR3, in full, reads CASSETALNTGQLYF.

On this clone: Genes here carry mouse names. The CDR3 is CASSGAGTGDDTQYF. The DNA read from the CDR3 is TGTGCCAGCAGTGGGGCCGGGACAGGGGATGAC. The chain recombines TRBV13-3 with TRBJ2-5, with 10 bases matching TRBD1. Read data end 4 residues before the CDR3 end; the end is taken from the germline J gene. Germline CDR1 NNHDY, CDR2 SYVADS. The CDR3 spans 15 residues.

This clone was seen more than once but under ten times. Genes and germline come from the mouse. The sequenced part of the CDR3 DNA is TGTGCCAGCAGCCCCCGACAGTCAAACACCGGG. Encoded protein: CASSPRQSNTG. The entire CDR3 protein reads CASSPRQSNTGQLYF. The chain links TRBV5 to TRBJ2-2; D is possibly TRBD1 (5 bases). The DNA ends 4 residues before the CDR3 does, and the rest of the CDR3 is filled in from the germline J gene. This CDR3 spans 15 amino acids. Germline values: CDR1 LGHNA, CDR2 YNLKQL (reference sequence). The V and J ends lost 4 bases and 0 bases respectively, with 9 bases between them.

In regard to this clone: Mouse names are used for the genes. The read terminates 4 residues ahead of where the CDR3 ends, so the germline J gene completes it. The chain has TRBV13-3 and TRBJ2-1, with 8 bases matching TRBD2. Losses at the gene ends were 4 bases for V and 6 bases for J; bases not matched to a gene: 3. From germline, CDR1 is NNHDY and CDR2 SYVADS. This CDR3 region has 13 residues. CDR3 sequence: CASSFWGVAEQFF. The CDR3 DNA, read in part, is TGTGCCAGCAGTTTCTGGGGGGTTGCT.

The table lists this clone with many counts. Here the gene names and germline are mouse. The CDR3 end falls 4 residues outside the read, so it is completed with the germline J gene. V usage is TRBV13-3 and J usage is TRBJ2-1, with 7 bases identical to TRBD1. The length of the CDR3 is 14 residues. The ends lost 6 bases at V and 0 bases at J; junction bases unmatched: 3. Germline CDR1 and CDR2: NNHDY and SYVADS. The CDR3 protein is CASKGTDNYAEQFF. CDR3 bases read: TGTGCCAGCAAAGGGACAGATAACTATGCT.

This clone was observed a few times. Genes here carry mouse names. Sequencing ends 4 residues short of the CDR3 end; the germline J gene provides the rest. Other DNA variants within this sample encode the same CDR3. The genes are TRBV13-3 and TRBJ2-3, with D hard to call. With 0 bases removed from V and 0 bases from J, the gap between germline ends came to 8 bases. This CDR3 spans 15 amino acids. From germline, CDR1 is NNHDY and CDR2 SYVADS. The covered CDR3 bases are TGTGCCAGCAGTGATGCCAGTTCTAGTGCAGAA. Its translation is CASSDASSSAE. The complete CDR3 protein is CASSDASSSAETLYF.

In its sample, this clone was seen a few times. Germline and genes: mouse. Sequencing ends 4 residues short of the CDR3 end; the germline J gene provides the rest. The chain is built from TRBV17 and TRBJ2-1; no firm D call. The V and J ends lost 0 bases and 1 base respectively, with 7 bases between them. The CDR3 runs to 15 residues. Germline CDR1 and CDR2: MNHDT and YYDKIL. CDR3 DNA, as far as it was read: TGTGCTAGCAGTAGAGATTACAAAAACTATGCT. It specifies CASSRDYKNYA. The full CDR3 protein reads CASSRDYKNYAEQFF. The full variable domain, its missing parts supplied by reference TRBV17 and TRBJ2-1, is DTTVKQNPRYKLARVGKPVNLICSQTMNHDTMYWYQKKPNQAPKLLLFYYDKILNREADTFEKFQSSRPNNSFCSLYIGSAGLEYSAMYLCASSRDYKNYAEQFFGPGTRLTVL.

In this sample, this clone turned up many times. The listed genes are named as in mouse. The CDR3 goes on 4 residues after the read ends, and that part is filled in from the germline J gene. This sequence joins TRBV13-3 and TRBJ2-7; TRBD1 aligns across 12 bases. Losses at the gene ends were 2 bases for V and 3 bases for J; bases not matched to a gene: 3. CDR1 is NNHDY and CDR2 is SYVADS in the germline V gene. The CDR3 is 15 residues long. CDR3 bases read: TGTGCCAGCAGTGAGCGGGACAGGGGGCACTAT. Translation: CASSERDRGHY. The whole CDR3 sequence is CASSERDRGHYEQYF.

A word on this clone: Mouse names are used for the genes. The CDR3 end lies 4 residues beyond the end of the read and is filled in from the germline J gene. The chain links TRBV1 to TRBJ2-1; TRBD1 matches at 8 bases. V was clipped by 0 bases and J by 4 bases; unmatched bases: 5. This CDR3 region has 16 residues. Germline-derived CDR1 and CDR2 are NSQYPW and LRSPGD (reference sequence). The CDR3 spells CTCSADRGREYAEQFF. The CDR3 DNA, read in part, is TGCACCTGCAGTGCAGACAGGGGGCGCGAGTATGCT. The variable domain in full, with the rest retrieved from reference TRBV1 and TRBJ2-1, is VTLLEQNPRWRLVPRGQAVNLRCILKNSQYPWMSWYQQDLQKQLQWLFTLRSPGDKEVKSLPGADYLATRVTDTELRLQVANMSQGRTLYCTCSADRGREYAEQFFGPGTRLTVL.

Regarding this clone: Mouse names are used for the genes. With the read ending 4 residues before the CDR3 end, the germline J gene is used to fill in that end. The chain combines TRBV13-1 with TRBJ1-4; tentatively, D is TRBD1 (6 bases). The CDR3 extends over 15 amino acids. Trimming took 0 bases from V and 3 from J, leaving 9 bases between them. The germline V gene has CDR1 NSHNY and CDR2 SYGAGN. The chain's CDR3 is CASSDEGGANERLFF. CDR3 DNA (partial): TGTGCCAGCAGTGATGAAGGGGGTGCCAACGAA.

Notes on this clone: The gene symbols are mouse symbols. Coverage ceases 4 residues before the CDR3 finishes, and the germline J gene fills in the end. The V call is TRBV13-1, the J call TRBJ2-3; unclear D gene. V gave up 3 bases and J gave up 0 bases, with 8 bases separating them. The CDR3 totals 14 residues. The germline V gene encodes CDR1 NSHNY and CDR2 SYGAGN. Partial CDR3 DNA: TGTGCCAGCAGTGCCCCTGGTAGTGCAGAA. This encodes CASSAPGSAE. The whole CDR3 is CASSAPGSAETLYF.

Only a few counts were recorded for this clone. Genes and germline come from the mouse. The read terminates 4 residues ahead of where the CDR3 ends, so the germline J gene completes it. This chain uses TRBV13-3 with TRBJ2-4, with D unclear. V lost 1 base to trimming and J lost 1 base, with 7 bases between them. The CDR3 extends over 14 amino acids. Looked up from germline, CDR1 is NNHDY and CDR2 is SYVADS. CDR3 DNA (partial): TGTGCCAGCAGTGATTCCCCTGGTCAAAAC. It is translated as CASSDSPGQN. The CDR3 as a whole reads CASSDSPGQNTLYF.

In its sample, this clone was seen many times. The germline and genes are mouse ones. Sequencing ends 4 residues short of the CDR3 end; the germline J gene provides the rest. This chain connects TRBV13-3 to TRBJ2-5; TRBD1 matches at 7 bases. V lost 7 bases to trimming and J lost 3 bases; unmatched junction nucleotides: 2. There are 12 residues in the CDR3. From germline, CDR1 is NNHDY and CDR2 SYVADS. Partial CDR3 DNA: TGTGCCAGCCAGGGACAGCAAGAC. Amino acids: CASQGQQD. The entire CDR3 is CASQGQQDTQYF. Full variable domain (rest looked up from reference TRBV13-3 and TRBJ2-5): EAAVTQSPRSKVAVTGGKVTLSCHQTNNHDYMYWYRQDTGHGLRLIHYSYVADSTEKGDIPDGYKASRPSQENFSLILELASLSQTAVYFCASQGQQDTQYFGPGTRLLVL.

About this clone: The germline and genes are mouse ones. The CDR3 extends 4 residues past the end of the read, so its final part is completed from the germline J gene. The V gene is TRBV13-1, the J gene TRBJ2-3; TRBD1 matches at 7 bases. The CDR3 sequence is 15 residues long. Germline lookup yields CDR1 NSHNY and CDR2 SYGAGN. Trimming removed 3 bases from V and 1 base from J; junction bases left unmatched: 5. The part of the CDR3 DNA that was read is TGTGCCAGCAGTGCCGGGCAGGGGGGTGCAGAA. Translation gives CASSAGQGGAE. The CDR3 in full is CASSAGQGGAETLYF.

Points on this clone: Here the gene names and germline are mouse. The read ends 4 residues before the CDR3 terminus; that terminus is restored from the germline J gene. The chain links TRBV13-3 to TRBJ1-4; D unresolved. Trimming left V 7 bases short and J 0 bases short, with 7 bases between. This CDR3 is built from 13 residues. In germline, CDR1 is NNHDY, CDR2 SYVADS. The covered CDR3 bases are TGTGCCAGCTCCCAGATTTCCAACGAA. As protein: CASSQISNE. Given in full, the CDR3 is CASSQISNERLFF.

This clone was picked up many times. Here the gene names and germline are mouse. The CDR3 is cut off 4 residues early in the read; its end comes from the germline J gene. This chain connects TRBV13-3 to TRBJ1-1, with no clear D. CDR1 is NNHDY and CDR2 is SYVADS in the germline V gene. Trimming pared 6 bases from V and 0 bases from J, leaving 6 bases between. This CDR3 spans 12 amino acids. The CDR3 sequence: CASNNANTEVFF. The CDR3 bases that were read are TGTGCCAGCAACAATGCAAACACA.

Regarding this clone: Mouse names are used for the genes. The missing CDR3 end, 4 residues past where the read stops, is filled in from the germline J gene. The genes are TRBV13-2 and TRBJ2-5; 7 nucleotides agree with TRBD1. Germline assignment: CDR1 NNHNN and CDR2 SYGAGS (reference sequence). The CDR3 has 15 amino acids. The V gene end was trimmed by 3 bases and the J gene end by 2 bases; junction bases not matched to a gene: 6. CDR3 in amino acids: CASGGLGTVQDTQYF. CDR3 DNA, as far as it was read: TGTGCCAGCGGTGGGCTCGGGACAGTCCAAGAC.

This clone has just a few counts. Here the gene names and germline are mouse. The read falls 4 residues short of the CDR3 end, and the missing part is taken from the germline J gene. The chain is built from TRBV1 and TRBJ2-3, with D hard to call. Germline assignment: CDR1 NSQYPW and CDR2 LRSPGD (reference sequence). The CDR3 length is 13 residues. The V gene lost 2 bases and the J gene lost 3 bases, with 6 bases spanning the gap. The CDR3 reads CTCSAQKAETLYF. Incomplete CDR3 DNA: TGCACCTGCAGTGCACAGAAAGCAGAA.

Comment on this clone: Here the gene names and germline are mouse. The observed sequence ends 4 residues before the CDR3 terminus, with the missing tail filled in from the germline J gene. The V gene is TRBV13-1, the J gene TRBJ2-1; 7 positions agree with TRBD2. The CDR3 length is 13 residues. Germline V gene lookup returns CDR1 NSHNY and CDR2 SYGAGN. CDR3 sequence reads: CASSVPDWTEQFF. The CDR3 DNA, read in part, is TGTGCCAGCAGTGTGCCGGACTGGACT.